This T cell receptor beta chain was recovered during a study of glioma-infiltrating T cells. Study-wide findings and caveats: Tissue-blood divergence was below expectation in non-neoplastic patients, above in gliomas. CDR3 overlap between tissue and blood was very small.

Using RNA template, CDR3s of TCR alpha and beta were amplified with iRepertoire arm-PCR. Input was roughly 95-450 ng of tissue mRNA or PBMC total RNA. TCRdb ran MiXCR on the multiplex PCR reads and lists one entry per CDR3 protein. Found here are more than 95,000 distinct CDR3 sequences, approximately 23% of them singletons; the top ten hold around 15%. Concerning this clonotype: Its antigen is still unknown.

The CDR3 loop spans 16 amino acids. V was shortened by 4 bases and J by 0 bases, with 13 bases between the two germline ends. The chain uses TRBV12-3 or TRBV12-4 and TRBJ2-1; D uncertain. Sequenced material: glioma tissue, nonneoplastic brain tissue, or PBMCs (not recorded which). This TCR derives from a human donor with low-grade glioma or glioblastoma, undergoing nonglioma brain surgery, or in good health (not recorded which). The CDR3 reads CASSSSTSGSYNEQFF. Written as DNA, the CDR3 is TGTGCCAGCAGTTCCAGCACGTCAGGCTCCTACAATGAGCAGTTCTTC.